This passage covers 14 T cell receptor beta chains from one sample sequenced in a study of blood T cell repertoires in COVID-19. Sequenced by immunoSEQ multiplex PCR; TCRdb stores in-frame clones only, minus some. The data hold a few hundred thousand clones, with approximately 90% observed a single time. Sequences were obtained from peripheral blood. The receptors shown here come from a man aged 55 to 69 who had recovered from COVID-19.

The chain employs TRBV30 and TRBJ1-6; no clear D gene. The CDR3 totals 14 residues. Trimming removed 4 bases at V and 5 bases at J, with 12 bases between. The V gene's germline CDR1 is GTSNPN and CDR2 SVGIG (reference sequence). Here the CDR3 reads CAWNRGFNNSPLHF. The CDR3 nucleotides read TGTGCCTGGAATCGGGGATTCAATAATTCACCCCTCCACTTT.

The V and J genes are TRBV2 and TRBJ1-2; D gene unclear. Germline CDR1 and CDR2: SNHLY and FYNNEI. This CDR3 region has 12 residues. V lost 4 bases and J 4 bases, leaving 7 bases between the germline ends. The CDR3 nucleotides read TGTGCCAGCAGTGTGAACATCTATGGCTACACCTTC. Translated, it gives CASSVNIYGYTF.

The rearrangement joins TRBV27 to TRBJ1-5; 10 nucleotides line up with TRBD1. In germline, CDR1 is MNHEY, CDR2 SMNVEV (reference sequence). The CDR3 sequence is 14 residues long. Unmatched junction bases numbered 3, after V lost 6 bases and J lost 4 bases. The CDR3 region is CASRKGQGNQPQHF. CDR3 nucleotide sequence: TGTGCCAGCAGAAAGGGACAGGGGAATCAGCCCCAGCATTTT.

This chain links TRBV7-2 with TRBJ1-2, with D tentatively TRBD1 (6 bases). Germline-derived CDR1 and CDR2 are SGHTA and FQGNSA. V lost 6 bases and J lost 8, with 16 bases in between. This CDR3 comprises 13 residues. The CDR3 sequence: CASRPTGSLGYTF. CDR3 in DNA: TGTGCCAGCAGGCCGACAGGATCCCTAGGCTACACCTTC.

J is TRBJ1-1 and V is TRBV6-1; 9 bases are shared with TRBD1. With V trimmed by 3 bases and J by 8 bases, 4 bases remained unmatched. This CDR3 has 13 amino acids. Looked up from germline, CDR1 is MNHNS and CDR2 is SASEGT. This CDR3 is CASSETGGFEAFF. CDR3 DNA sequence: TGTGCCAGCAGTGAGACAGGGGGGTTCGAAGCTTTCTTT.

The V gene is TRBV24-1, the J gene TRBJ2-3; 8 bases fit TRBD2. Losses at the gene ends were 2 bases for V and 0 bases for J; bases not matched to a gene: 9. In germline, CDR1 is KGHDR, CDR2 SFDVKD. The CDR3 runs 18 residues. The CDR3: CATSDSPGGTPSTDTQYF. As DNA, the CDR3 is TGTGCCACCAGTGATTCCCCGGGAGGGACCCCAAGCACAGATACGCAGTATTTT.

The J gene is TRBJ2-1, the V gene TRBV7-6, with a tentative D call TRBD1 (5 bases). Germline-derived CDR1 and CDR2 are SGHVS and FNYEAQ. Between the trimmed V and J ends, which lost 10 bases and 8 bases, there was a span of 33 bases. The CDR3 consists of 18 residues. The CDR3 DNA reads as TGTGCCAACCCGGGCGGCCATCCAGGGTGCGTATGGAGCCATGAGCAGTTCTTC. Translating it yields CANPGGHPGCVWSHEQFF.

The chain employs TRBV5-1 and TRBJ2-3; TRBD1 matches 10 bases. The V gene's germline CDR1 is SGHRS and CDR2 YFSETQ. The CDR3 has 14 amino acids. Trimming cost V 5 bases and J 4 bases; bases outside gene matches: 4. The CDR3 loop reads CASSEGQGADTQYF. The CDR3 region has the DNA TGCGCCAGCAGTGAAGGACAGGGGGCAGATACGCAGTATTTT.

To note about this clone: Mismatch with germline at one junction end may stem from a read error. The chain links TRBV14 to TRBJ2-7, with 10 bases aligning to TRBD1. This CDR3 is built from 13 residues. Germline assignment: CDR1 SGHDN and CDR2 FVKESK. The CDR3: CASSPRTGGGRDF. The CDR3 nucleotides are TGTGCCAGCAGCCCGAGGACAGGGGGTGGTCGGGACTTC.

The chain uses TRBV29-1 and TRBJ2-7, with D maybe TRBD1 (6 bases). The V and J ends lost 2 bases and 0 bases respectively, with 14 bases between them. Germline assignment: CDR1 SQVTM and CDR2 ANQGSEA. The CDR3 runs to 15 residues. For the CDR3, the DNA is TGCAGCGTTGAACTGGGCGACAGGTCCTCCTACGAGCAGTACTTC. Translated: CSVELGDRSSYEQYF.

The rearrangement uses TRBV6-5 and TRBJ1-4; D ambiguous. V dropped 6 bases and J dropped 0 bases, with 11 bases sitting between them. Per germline, CDR1 MNHEY and CDR2 SVGAGI. This CDR3 is 15 amino acids long. The CDR3 DNA follows: TGTGCCAGCAGCCCCTACGATGCAACTAATGAAAAACTGTTTTTT. Its protein product is CASSPYDATNEKLFF.

V usage is TRBV2 and J usage is TRBJ1-2; TRBD1 might be the D (6 bases). Per germline, CDR1 SNHLY and CDR2 FYNNEI. Trimming left V 9 bases short and J 2 bases short, with 19 bases between. The CDR3 has 15 residues. CDR3 sequence: CAREIPQGHNYGYTF. For the CDR3, the DNA is TGTGCCAGAGAGATACCTCAGGGGCACAACTATGGCTACACCTTC. Drawing the rest from reference TRBV2 and TRBJ1-2, the complete variable domain is EPEVTQTPSHQVTQMGQEVILRCVPISNHLYFYWYRQILGQKVEFLVSFYNNEISEKSEIFDDQFSVERPDGSNFTLKIRSTKLEDSAMYFCAREIPQGHNYGYTFGSGTRLTVV.

The rearrangement links TRBV3-1 (or the pseudogene TRBV3-2) to TRBJ2-2; no definite D call. Per germline, CDR1 LGHDT and CDR2 YNNKEL (reference sequence). CDR3 length: 14 amino acids. V lost 5 bases to trimming and J lost 2 bases, with 9 bases between them. The CDR3 region is CASSSRLNTGELFF. The CDR3, as DNA: TGTGCCAGCAGCTCCCGACTTAACACCGGGGAGCTGTTTTTT.

This clone was recorded once. The V gene is TRBV9, the J gene TRBJ2-7, with a tentative D call TRBD2 (5 bases). V lost 4 bases and J 9 bases, leaving 20 bases between the germline ends. The germline gives CDR1 SGDLS, CDR2 YYNGEE. This CDR3 is built from 14 residues. The CDR3 here is CASSPTGMPYAQYF. DNA for the CDR3: TGTGCCAGCAGCCCCACGGGGATGCCTTATGCGCAGTACTTC.